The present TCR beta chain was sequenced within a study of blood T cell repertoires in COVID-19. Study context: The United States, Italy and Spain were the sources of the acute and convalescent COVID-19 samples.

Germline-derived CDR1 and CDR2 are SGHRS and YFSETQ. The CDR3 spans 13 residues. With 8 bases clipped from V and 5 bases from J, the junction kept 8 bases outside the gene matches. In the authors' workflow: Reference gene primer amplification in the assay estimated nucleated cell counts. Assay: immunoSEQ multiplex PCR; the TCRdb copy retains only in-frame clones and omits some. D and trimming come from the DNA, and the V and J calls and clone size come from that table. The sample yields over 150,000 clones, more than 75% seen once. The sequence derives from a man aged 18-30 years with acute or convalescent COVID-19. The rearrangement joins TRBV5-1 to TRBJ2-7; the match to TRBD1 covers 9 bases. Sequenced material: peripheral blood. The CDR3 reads CASQGTGYHEQYF. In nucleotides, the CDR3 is TGCGCCAGTCAGGGGACAGGGTACCACGAGCAGTACTTC.